These 3 T cell receptor beta chains originate from one sample sequenced in a study of T cell changes during pregnancy in multiple sclerosis. Produced via immunoSEQ multiplex PCR; TCRdb's table is partial and in-frame only. Of tens of thousands of clones listed, 91% are singletons. The sequences come from peripheral blood, collected before pregnancy. Source of these receptors: a female donor with multiple sclerosis, enrolled in a pregnancy study.

This chain connects TRBV7-6 to TRBJ2-7, with 9 positions matching TRBD1. Germline CDR1 reads SGHVS; CDR2 reads FNYEAQ. Trimming removed 4 bases from V and 5 bases from J; junction bases left unmatched: 9. The CDR3 covers 15 residues. Here the CDR3 reads CASSSEQGANHEQYF. CDR3 DNA: TGTGCCAGCAGCTCAGAACAGGGGGCAAACCACGAGCAGTACTTC.

The genes are TRBV28 and TRBJ1-1; no reliable D call. The CDR3 contains 12 residues. V lost 0 bases and J 7 bases, leaving 6 bases between the germline ends. Germline lookup yields CDR1 MDHEN and CDR2 SYDVKM. The CDR3 is CASSLWESEAFF. Written as DNA, the CDR3 is TGTGCCAGCAGTTTATGGGAGAGTGAAGCTTTCTTT.

V gene TRBV5-4 combines with J gene TRBJ2-7, with a possible D match to TRBD2 (5 bases). The CDR3 spans 15 residues. Germline CDR1 reads SGHNT; CDR2 reads YYREEE (reference sequence). The ends were cut back, 0 bases at V and 0 bases at J, with 10 bases in the middle. The CDR3 nucleotides are TGTGCCAGCAGCTTGGGAGCGGCTAGCTCCTACGAGCAGTACTTC. It specifies CASSLGAASSYEQYF.